This paragraph covers one T cell receptor (beta chain) sequence. The antigen remains undetermined. This record belongs to a study of cytomegalovirus exposure and HLA in healthy donors. Study-wide results and limits: Common viral pathogens (according to a later analysis) appeared linked to several of the most significant clusters. Later analysis demonstrated an association between a missense DCLRE1C variant and TCR beta V- and J-gene trimming. TCR beta chains numbering 164 were designated cytomegalovirus-associated. A prior analysis recorded that most TCR beta V segments were productive about 87% or about 30% of the time.

CDR1 WSHSY and CDR2 SAAADI come from the germline V gene. Trimming took 4 bases from V and 7 from J, leaving 14 bases between them. The CDR3 extends over 14 amino acids. The PCR was carried out with 60 Vbeta primers and 13 Jbeta primers. This table comes from immunoSEQ multiplex PCR, and its TCRdb copy is limited to in-frame clones, with some not included. This sample has hundreds of thousands of clones, with around 80% found just once. This clonotype was obtained from a woman in her sixties in good health and CMV-seropositive. V is TRBV10-2 and J is TRBJ2-1, with D uncertain. Sample: PBMCs. The DNA for the CDR3 is TGCGCCAGCAGTGCTTCGCCCAGTGCTAATGAGCAGTTCTTC. Its protein product is CASSASPSANEQFF.